This T cell receptor beta chain was observed in a study of blood T cell repertoires in COVID-19. Measured with immunoSEQ multiplex PCR; TCRdb has only the in-frame clones, and not every one. The table has roughly 50,000 clones, around 90% seen once; the top ten hold about an eighth. This TCR was recovered from a man older than 75 with acute or convalescent COVID-19. The sequencing input was peripheral blood.

The chain's CDR3 is CASSPRQGGAEAFF. CDR3 nucleotides: TGTGCCAGTAGTCCTCGACAGGGTGGCGCTGAAGCTTTCTTT. The chain has TRBV19 and TRBJ1-1, with 7 bases aligning to TRBD1. This CDR3 contains 14 residues. Germline values: CDR1 LNHDA, CDR2 SQIVND (reference sequence). J lost 6 bases, V lost 5 bases, and 9 bases had no gene match.